This T cell receptor (beta chain) was recovered during a study of T cells in Graves' hyperthyroidism and ophthalmopathy. Concerning this clonotype itself: Its matching antigen is unknown.

RNA transcripts served as the template for amplifying TCR beta CDR3 regions. With the HTBI primer set, the TCR CDR3 went through a first round of RT-PCR. In TCRdb, the multiplex PCR reads were re-called with MiXCR into one record per CDR3 protein. The sample records 550,000 to 700,000 distinct CDR3 sequences, about 15% being singletons. Trimming took 8 bases from V and 4 from J, leaving 17 bases between them. Germline CDR1 reads ENHRY; CDR2 reads SYGVKD. The CDR3 runs 14 residues. Findings of the study overall: Blood also showed most of the thyroid clonotypes that were expanded above 0.001.

The specimen was blood. This clonotype was sampled from a woman aged 40 to 50 with Graves' ophthalmopathy. This chain uses TRBV10-3 with TRBJ1-1, with D tentatively TRBD1 (6 bases). The CDR3 coding sequence is TGTGCCATCGGATTACAGGGAGAGGGCACTGAAGCTTTCTTT. Translating it yields CAIGLQGEGTEAFF.